What follows is one TCR beta chain and its context. The V end lost 4 bases, the J end lost 8 bases, and 6 bases lay between the germline ends. Germline V gene sequence: CDR1 MNHEY, CDR2 SVGEGT. The length of the CDR3 is 12 residues. The authors' processing: Reference gene primer amplification in the assay estimated nucleated cell counts. TCRdb's table, derived via immunoSEQ multiplex PCR, lists solely in-frame clones and lacks some. V, J and clone size are taken as reported in that table, and D and trimming were inferred from the DNA itself. This table holds some 100,000 clones, 92% found once. The entry originates in a study of blood T cell repertoires in COVID-19. Overall study: The United States, Italy and Spain supplied acute and convalescent COVID-19 samples. Nucleic acid was either cDNA or gDNA, and it came from T cells, B-cell-depleted T cells, or PBMCs.

The source material was peripheral blood. The sequence derives from a woman in her sixties or seventies with active COVID-19. The chain recombines TRBV6-2 or TRBV6-3 with TRBJ1-6; D not certain. This CDR3 reads CASSSRDSPLHF. CDR3 in DNA: TGTGCCAGCAGTTCCCGAGATTCACCCCTCCACTTT.